This TCR beta chain is drawn from a study of cytomegalovirus exposure and HLA in healthy donors. Study information: Early on, a data release was issued that held 85 million to 95 million unique TCRs from HLA-typed donors.

Points from the study as a whole: It was assumed in the presence/absence analyses that sequencing depth was roughly uniform across donors.

As to this clone: Its cognate antigen is unknown.

V was trimmed by 8 bases and J by 5 bases, leaving 19 bases between them. CDR1 and CDR2 (germline): SQVTM, ANQGSEA. This CDR3 has 14 amino acids. Vbeta (60) and Jbeta (13) primers were used in the PCR. Clones were sequenced by immunoSEQ multiplex PCR, and TCRdb holds only the in-frame ones, with some missing. The profile shows around 160,000 clones, around three quarters of them singletons. Whereas donors were nominally healthy upon sampling, unrecorded immune exposures were probable. This sequence originates from a woman between 40 and 50 years old in good health and CMV-seropositive. The gene calls are TRBV29-1 and TRBJ2-1; maybe TRBD2 (6 bases). Sequencing was carried out using PBMCs. CDR3 nucleotide sequence: TGCAGCCCCCGGCGGGACGTGCTAAACAATGAGCAGTTCTTC. This gives the protein CSPRRDVLNNEQFF.